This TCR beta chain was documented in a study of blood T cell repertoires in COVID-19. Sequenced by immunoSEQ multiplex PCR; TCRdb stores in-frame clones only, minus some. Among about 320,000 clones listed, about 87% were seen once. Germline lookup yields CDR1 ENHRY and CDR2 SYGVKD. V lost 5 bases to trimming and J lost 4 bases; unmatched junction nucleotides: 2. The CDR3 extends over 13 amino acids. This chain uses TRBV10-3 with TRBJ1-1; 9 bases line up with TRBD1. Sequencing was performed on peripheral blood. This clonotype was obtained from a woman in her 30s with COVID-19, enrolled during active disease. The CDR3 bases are TGTGCCATCAGTCCGGGACAGGGCACTGAAGCTTTCTTT. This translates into CAISPGQGTEAFF.